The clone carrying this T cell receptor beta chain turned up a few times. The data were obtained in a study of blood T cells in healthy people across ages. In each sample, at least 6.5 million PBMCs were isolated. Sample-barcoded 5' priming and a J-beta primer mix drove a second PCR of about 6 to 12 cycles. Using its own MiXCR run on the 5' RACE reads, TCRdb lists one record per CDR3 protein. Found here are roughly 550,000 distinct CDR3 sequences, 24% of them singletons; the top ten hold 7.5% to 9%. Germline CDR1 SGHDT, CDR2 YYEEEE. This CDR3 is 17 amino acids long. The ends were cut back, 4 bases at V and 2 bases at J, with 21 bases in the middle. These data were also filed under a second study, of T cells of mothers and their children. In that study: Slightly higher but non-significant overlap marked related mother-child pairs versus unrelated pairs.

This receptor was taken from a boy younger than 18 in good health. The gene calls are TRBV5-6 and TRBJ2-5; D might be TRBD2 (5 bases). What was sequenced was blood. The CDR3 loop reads CASSPPSGFWAQETQYF. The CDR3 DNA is TGTGCCAGCAGCCCTCCGTCGGGGTTTTGGGCGCAAGAGACCCAGTACTTC.